This TCR beta chain is drawn from a study of blood T cell repertoires in COVID-19. About the research overall: Both acute and convalescent COVID-19 samples were obtained from the United States, Italy and Spain. In each case, the material was cDNA or gDNA derived from T cells, B-cell-depleted T cells, or PBMCs.

The CDR3 is 13 amino acids. From germline, CDR1 is LGHDT and CDR2 YNNKEL (reference sequence). The ends lost 4 bases at V and 7 bases at J; junction bases unmatched: 6. In the authors' workflow: Estimates of nucleated cell counts were drawn from the amplification of reference gene primers. Only in-frame clones appear in the TCRdb table, and some are missing; sequencing was by immunoSEQ multiplex PCR. V and J calls and clone size are given by that table; D and trimming were obtained from the DNA. The profile covers fewer than 250,000 clones, with roughly 80% appearing a single time and over 9.5% taken by the ten largest.

The rearrangement joins TRBV3-1 (or the pseudogene TRBV3-2) to TRBJ2-5; 7 bases match TRBD1. Sequencing input: peripheral blood. This sequence originates from a woman of 80 years or more with acute or convalescent COVID-19. The CDR3 here is CASSPGQLLTQYF. The CDR3 nucleotides read TGTGCCAGCAGCCCGGGACAGCTATTGACCCAGTACTTC.